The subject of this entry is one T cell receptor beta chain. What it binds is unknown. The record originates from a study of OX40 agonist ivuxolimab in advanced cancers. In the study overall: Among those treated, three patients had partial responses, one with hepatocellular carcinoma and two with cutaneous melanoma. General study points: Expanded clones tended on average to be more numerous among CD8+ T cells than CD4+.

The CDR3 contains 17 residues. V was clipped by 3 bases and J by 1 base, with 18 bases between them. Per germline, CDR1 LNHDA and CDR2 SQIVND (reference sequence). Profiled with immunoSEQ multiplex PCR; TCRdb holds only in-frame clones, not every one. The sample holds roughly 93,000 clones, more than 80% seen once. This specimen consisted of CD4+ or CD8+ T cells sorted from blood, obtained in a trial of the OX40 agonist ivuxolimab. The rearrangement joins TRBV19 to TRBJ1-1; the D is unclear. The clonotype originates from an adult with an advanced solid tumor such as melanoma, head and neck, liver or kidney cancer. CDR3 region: CASSIRFSGRENTEAFF. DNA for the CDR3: TGTGCCAGTAGTATTCGCTTCTCTGGACGAGAGAACACTGAAGCTTTCTTT.